This T cell receptor beta chain was captured in a study of identical twins. Ten or more counts support this clonotype. Its antigen is not known. The study, taken as a whole, reports: Out-of-frame alpha sequences common to twins exhibited a surplus of low generation probability. For cord blood, abundant beta clonotypes had fewer insertions, unlike memory repertoires, which showed none. The degree of excess twin sharing was weaker in beta out-of-frame sequences.

CDR1 and CDR2 (germline): LGHDT, YNNKEL (reference sequence). Trimming left V 0 bases short and J 1 base short, with 7 bases between. The CDR3 runs 15 residues. Unique molecular identifiers were present on the cDNA, and a universal primer site came from template switching. Using its own MiXCR run on the 5' RACE reads, TCRdb lists one record per CDR3 protein. This table holds around 570,000 distinct CDR3 sequences, 9.6% found once. The same sample was also studied in work on yellow fever vaccine responses in identical twins.

The chain carries TRBV3-1 and TRBJ2-1; D gene uncertain. This sequence originates from a woman aged 18-30 years in good health. The sequencing sample was made of PBMCs. The DNA of the CDR3 is TGTGCCAGCAGCCAAGATTCCCTTTCCTACAATGAGCAGTTCTTC. Amino acid sequence: CASSQDSLSYNEQFF.